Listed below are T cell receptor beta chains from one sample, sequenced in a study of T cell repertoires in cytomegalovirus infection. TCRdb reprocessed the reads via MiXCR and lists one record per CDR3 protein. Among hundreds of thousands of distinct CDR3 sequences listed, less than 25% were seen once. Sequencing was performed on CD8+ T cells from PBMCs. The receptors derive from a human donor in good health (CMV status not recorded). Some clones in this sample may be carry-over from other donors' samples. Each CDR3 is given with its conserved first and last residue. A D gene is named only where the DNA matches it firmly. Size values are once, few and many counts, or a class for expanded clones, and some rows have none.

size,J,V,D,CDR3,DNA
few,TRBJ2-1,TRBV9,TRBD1,CASSPQGENEQFF,TGTGCCAGCAGCCCCCAGGGGGAAAATGAGCAGTTCTTC
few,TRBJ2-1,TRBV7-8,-,CASSLDAVQRADNEQFF,TGTGCCAGCAGCTTAGATGCGGTTCAAAGGGCGGACAATGAGCAGTTCTTC
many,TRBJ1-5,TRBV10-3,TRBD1,CAISESNRGNQPQHF,TGTGCCATCAGTGAGTCGAACAGGGGAAACCAGCCCCAGCATTTT
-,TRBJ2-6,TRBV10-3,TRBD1,CATGQGKSGANVLTF,TGTGCCACCGGACAGGGGAAATCTGGGGCCAACGTCCTGACTTTC
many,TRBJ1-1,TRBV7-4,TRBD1,CASRPLSGPQGIFTEAFF,TGTGCCAGCCGCCCACTCTCCGGGCCACAGGGGATATTCACTGAAGCTTTCTTT
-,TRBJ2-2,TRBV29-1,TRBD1,CSVERDRAGELFF,TGCAGCGTTGAACGGGACAGGGCTGGGGAGCTGTTTTTT
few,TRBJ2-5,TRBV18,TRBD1,CASSPWDREIQETQYF,TGTGCCAGCTCACCCTGGGACAGGGAAATCCAAGAGACCCAGTACTTC
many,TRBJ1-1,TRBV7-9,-,CASSDNIRSNTEAFF,TGTGCCAGCAGCGATAATATAAGGTCGAACACTGAAGCTTTCTTT
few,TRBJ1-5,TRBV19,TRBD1,CASSTTGFEGQPQHF,TGTGCCAGTAGTACGACAGGGTTCGAGGGGCAGCCCCAGCATTTT
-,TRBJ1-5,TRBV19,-,CASRVGTFSNQPQHF,TGTGCCAGTAGGGTCGGGACTTTTAGCAATCAGCCCCAGCATTTT
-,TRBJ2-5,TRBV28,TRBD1,CASSILRGPETQYF,TGTGCCAGCAGTATACTCAGGGGGCCGGAGACCCAGTACTTC
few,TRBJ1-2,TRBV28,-,CASSSWTDTNYGYTF,TGTGCCAGCAGTTCCTGGACAGATACTAACTATGGCTACACCTTC
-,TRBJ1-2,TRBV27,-,CASSLSMGAGGYTF,TGTGCCAGCAGTTTATCGATGGGGGCAGGCGGCTACACCTTC
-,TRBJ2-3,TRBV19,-,CASSTSDRSTDTQYF,TGTGCCAGTAGTACATCGGACAGAAGCACAGATACGCAGTATTTT
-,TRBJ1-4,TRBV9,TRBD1,CASSPGQSTNEKLFF,TGTGCCAGCAGCCCGGGACAGTCAACTAATGAAAAACTGTTTTTT
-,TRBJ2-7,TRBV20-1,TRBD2,CSASGDSYEQYF,TGCAGTGCAAGCGGGGACTCCTACGAGCAGTACTTC
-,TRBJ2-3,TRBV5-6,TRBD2,CASSLRWTSGESTDTQYF,TGTGCCAGCAGCTTGCGTTGGACTAGCGGAGAAAGCACAGATACGCAGTATTTT
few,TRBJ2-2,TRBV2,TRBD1,CASIQGNRHTGELFF,TGTGCCAGCATACAGGGGAATCGACACACCGGGGAGCTGTTTTTT
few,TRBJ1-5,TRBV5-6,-,CASSQRDQPQHF,TGTGCCAGCAGTCAGAGGGATCAGCCCCAGCATTTT
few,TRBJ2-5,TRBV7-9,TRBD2,CASSATTSGDQETQYF,TGTGCCAGCAGCGCTACGACTAGCGGGGACCAAGAGACCCAGTACTTC
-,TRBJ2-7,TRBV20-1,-,CSARSSRDIYEQYF,TGCAGTGCTAGATCTAGCAGGGACATCTACGAGCAGTACTTC
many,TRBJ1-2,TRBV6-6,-,CASSYGTETPSYGYTF,TGTGCCAGCAGTTACGGGACGGAGACCCCTTCTTATGGCTACACCTTC
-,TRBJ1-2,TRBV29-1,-,CSVESGSGYGYTF,TGCAGCGTTGAATCAGGGTCCGGCTATGGCTACACCTTC
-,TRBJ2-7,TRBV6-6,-,CASFSGSLYEQYF,TGTGCCAGCTTTAGCGGTTCTCTCTACGAGCAGTACTTC
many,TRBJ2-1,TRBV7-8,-,CASSLNRGYNEQFF,TGTGCCAGCAGCTTAAATCGCGGGTACAATGAGCAGTTCTTC
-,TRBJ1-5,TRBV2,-,CASSEVSDLNQPQHF,TGTGCCAGCAGTGAGGTATCGGACCTCAATCAGCCCCAGCATTTT
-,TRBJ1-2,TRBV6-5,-,CASSWTYPNYGYTF,TGTGCCAGCAGCTGGACGTACCCTAACTATGGCTACACCTTC
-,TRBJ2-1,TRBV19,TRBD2,CASSIDLGLVIRNEQFF,TGTGCCAGTAGTATAGATCTGGGACTAGTGATACGGAATGAGCAGTTCTTC
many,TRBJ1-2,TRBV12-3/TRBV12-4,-,CASSPGRYGYTF,TGTGCCAGCAGCCCTGGGCGGTATGGCTACACCTTC
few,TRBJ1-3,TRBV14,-,CASSQILIRDTIYF,TGTGCCAGCAGCCAAATCCTGATTAGGGACACCATATATTTT
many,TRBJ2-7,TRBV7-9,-,CASTLGLYEQYF,TGTGCCAGCACCTTGGGGCTTTACGAGCAGTACTTC
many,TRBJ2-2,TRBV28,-,CASSTKNTGELFF,TGTGCCAGCAGTACAAAGAACACCGGGGAGCTGTTTTTT
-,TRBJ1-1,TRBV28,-,CASSLAEGITEAFF,TGTGCCAGCAGTCTGGCAGAAGGTATCACTGAAGCTTTCTTT
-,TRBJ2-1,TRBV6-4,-,CASSDSGGLTYNEQFF,TGTGCCAGCAGTGACTCAGGGGGTTTGACCTACAATGAGCAGTTCTTC
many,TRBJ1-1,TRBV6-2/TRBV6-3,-,CASSYKENTEAFF,TGTGCCAGCAGTTACAAGGAGAACACTGAAGCTTTCTTT
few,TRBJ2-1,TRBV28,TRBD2,CASSFGGVLGGGSYNEQFF,TGTGCCAGCAGTTTTGGTGGGGTCTTAGGCGGGGGCTCCTACAATGAGCAGTTCTTC
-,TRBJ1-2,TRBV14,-,CASSQDRELDYGYTF,TGTGCCAGCAGCCAAGACAGGGAACTCGACTATGGCTACACCTTC
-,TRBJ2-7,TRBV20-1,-,CSARPSYEQYF,TGCAGTGCTAGGCCCAGCTACGAGCAGTACTTC
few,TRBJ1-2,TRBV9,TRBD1,CASSVTDRGREGYTF,TGTGCCAGCAGCGTAACTGACAGGGGGCGAGAAGGCTACACCTTC
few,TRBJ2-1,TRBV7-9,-,CASSLVGPRNEQFF,TGTGCCAGCAGCCTAGTGGGTCCCCGCAATGAGCAGTTCTTC
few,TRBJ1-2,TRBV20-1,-,CSARDLVTKGYGYTF,TGCAGTGCTAGAGATCTGGTCACGAAGGGCTATGGCTACACCTTC
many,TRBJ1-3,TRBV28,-,CASSWDPSGNTIYF,TGTGCCAGCAGTTGGGACCCCTCTGGAAACACCATATATTTT